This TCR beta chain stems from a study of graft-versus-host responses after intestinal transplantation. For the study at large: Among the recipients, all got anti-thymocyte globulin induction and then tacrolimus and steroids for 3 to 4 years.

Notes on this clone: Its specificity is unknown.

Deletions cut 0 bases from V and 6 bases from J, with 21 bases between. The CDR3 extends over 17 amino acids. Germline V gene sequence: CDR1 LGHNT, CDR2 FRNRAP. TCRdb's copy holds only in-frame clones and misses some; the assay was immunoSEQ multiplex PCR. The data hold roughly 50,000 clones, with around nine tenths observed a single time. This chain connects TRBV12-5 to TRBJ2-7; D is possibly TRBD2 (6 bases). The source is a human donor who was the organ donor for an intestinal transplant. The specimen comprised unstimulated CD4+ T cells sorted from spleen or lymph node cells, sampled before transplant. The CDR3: CASGLVRIRGLLCEQYF. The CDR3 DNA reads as TGTGCTAGTGGTTTGGTACGCATCAGAGGACTACTATGCGAGCAGTACTTC.